These 18 T cell receptor beta chains were all obtained from the same sample, sequenced in a study of regulatory T cells in long-lasting Graves disease. Time point of the sample: newly diagnosed GD, antithyroid drugs for less than 3 months. The TCR library used RNA extracted from PBMCs. TCR beta libraries were built with iRepertoire HTBI primers and Arm-PCR of CDR3 regions. In TCRdb, the multiplex PCR reads were re-called with MiXCR into one record per CDR3 protein. The sample lists 550,000 to 700,000 distinct CDR3 sequences, around 15% occurring once. Separately, the same data were catalogued under a study of T cells in Graves' hyperthyroidism and ophthalmopathy.

The source was peripheral blood mononuclear cells (PBMCs), collected at new diagnosis, from a patient treated with antithyroid drugs. These receptors were collected from a man aged 18 to 35 with Graves disease.

This clonotype has a handful of counts. The CDR3 DNA follows: TGTGCCAGCAGCTTTTACGCCGGGACTAGCGGGACCCGGGTGTTCTACGAGCAGTACTTC. Its translation is CASSFYAGTSGTRVFYEQYF. The chain links TRBV5-6 to TRBJ2-7, with 13 bases aligning to TRBD2. CDR3 length equals 20 residues. V lost 2 bases and J lost 3; bases outside the gene matches: 17. In germline, CDR1 is SGHDT, CDR2 YYEEEE.

This clonotype was counted a few times. This rearrangement joins TRBV20-1 to TRBJ1-5; 9 bases are a match to TRBD1. Germline-derived CDR1 and CDR2 are DFQATT and SNEGSKA (reference sequence). The CDR3 covers 15 residues. The V and J ends lost 6 bases and 5 bases, in that order; junction bases with no gene match: 11. The CDR3 is CSANPRTGEDQPQHF. CDR3 DNA: TGCAGTGCCAATCCTCGGACAGGGGAAGATCAGCCCCAGCATTTT.

In its sample, this clonotype was seen many times. This sequence joins TRBV7-8 and TRBJ2-1, with TRBD1 matching over 7 bases. V lost 5 bases, J lost 6 bases, and 7 bases stayed unmatched. CDR1 SGHVS and CDR2 FQNEAQ come from the germline V gene. The CDR3 has 14 residues. The DNA for the CDR3 is TGTGCCAGCAGCCACGAGACAGGGAGCAATGAGCAGTTCTTC. Protein sequence: CASSHETGSNEQFF.

This clonotype has a handful of counts. A read error is possible here, since a much larger clone lies one base away. The rearrangement links TRBV5-1 to TRBJ2-1, with 12 bases matching TRBD2. This CDR3 comprises 15 residues. Germline-derived CDR1 and CDR2 are SGHRS and YFSETQ. This CDR3 reads CASSFRGLAGNEQSF. The CDR3 DNA is TGCGCCAGCAGCTTTCGGGGACTAGCGGGTAATGAGCAGTCCTTC.

This clonotype came up many times. The chain carries TRBV11-3 and TRBJ2-1; D is perhaps TRBD2 (7 bases). Germline values: CDR1 SGHNT, CDR2 YENEEA. The V and J ends lost 5 bases and 8 bases respectively, with 16 bases between them. The length of the CDR3 is 14 residues. The DNA of the CDR3 is TGTGCCAGCAGCCTCGGGGGGCCTAGCCATGAGCAGTTCTTC. Translation gives CASSLGGPSHEQFF.

The rearrangement joins TRBV2 to TRBJ2-7; D remains ambiguous. Germline CDR1 reads SNHLY; CDR2 reads FYNNEI. Deletions cut 2 bases from V and 4 bases from J, with 12 bases between. This CDR3 contains 14 residues. The CDR3 reads CASSESPGGYEQYF. The CDR3, as DNA: TGTGCCAGCAGTGAATCCCCGGGTGGATACGAGCAGTACTTC.

This clonotype was seen at least ten times. V is TRBV27 and J is TRBJ1-1; 9 bases agree with TRBD1. CDR1 MNHEY and CDR2 SMNVEV come from the germline V gene (reference sequence). V dropped 5 bases and J dropped 5; count of bases not matched to a gene: 12. The CDR3 spans 16 residues. The CDR3 DNA sequence: TGTGCCAGCAGTCCCGGACAGGGGCGAGTGAGGACTGAAGCTTTCTTT. Translation gives CASSPGQGRVRTEAFF.

This clonotype was detected ten times or more. The J gene is TRBJ2-3, the V gene TRBV28; TRBD1 aligns across 8 bases. The trim removed 3 bases at V and 4 bases at J, leaving 9 bases unmatched. CDR1 and CDR2 from the germline V gene are MDHEN and SYDVKM. The CDR3 loop spans 16 amino acids. CDR3 residues: CASSFRDRSWADTQYF. The CDR3 DNA reads TGTGCCAGCAGTTTCAGGGACAGGTCTTGGGCAGATACGCAGTATTTT.

This chain connects TRBV20-1 to TRBJ2-5; D not certain. Germline V CDR1 and CDR2: DFQATT, SNEGSKA (reference sequence). Trimming pared 0 bases from V and 1 base from J, leaving 12 bases between. The CDR3 is 15 amino acids. CDR3 coding DNA: TGCAGTGCTAGAGATAGTTCAGCCAGCCAAGAGACCCAGTACTTC. This gives the protein CSARDSSASQETQYF.

V gene TRBV5-6 combines with J gene TRBJ2-4; the match to TRBD2 covers 10 bases. The CDR3 loop spans 13 amino acids. Looked up from germline, CDR1 is SGHDT and CDR2 is YYEEEE. V gave up 0 bases and J gave up 15 bases; unmatched junction bases: 6. CDR3 region: CASSLASGRFTYF. DNA for the CDR3: TGTGCCAGCAGCTTGGCTAGCGGGAGATTTACGTACTTC.

This clonotype was seen a few times. The rearrangement links TRBV6-1 to TRBJ1-4; a possible D gene is TRBD1 (5 bases). V was clipped by 11 bases and J by 6 bases, with 19 bases between them. This CDR3 region has 14 residues. Per the germline V gene, CDR1 is MNHNS and CDR2 is SASEGT. The CDR3 DNA reads as TGTGCCCGCCGACCGGGACCGAAAGATGAAAAACTGTTTTTT. This sequence encodes CARRPGPKDEKLFF.

The chain links TRBV28 to TRBJ2-1; tentatively, D is TRBD2 (5 bases). The length of the CDR3 is 13 residues. V lost 4 bases, J lost 7 bases, and 11 bases lay in between. The germline gives CDR1 MDHEN, CDR2 SYDVKM. CDR3 sequence (DNA): TGTGCCAGCAGTTGGGCCAGCGGTAATGAGCAGTTCTTC. Translation gives CASSWASGNEQFF.

The chain carries TRBV9 and TRBJ2-1; D might be TRBD2 (6 bases). Trimming shortened V by 0 bases and J by 0 bases, and 10 bases separated the two germline ends. CDR1 and CDR2 (germline): SGDLS, YYNGEE. The CDR3 covers 16 residues. The DNA for the CDR3 is TGTGCCAGCAGCGTAGCGGGACTCCGCTCCTACAATGAGCAGTTCTTC. It codes for CASSVAGLRSYNEQFF.

Only a few counts were recorded for this clonotype. The rearrangement links TRBV3-1 to TRBJ2-1; D could derive from TRBD1 or TRBD2 (5 bases each). The CDR3 loop spans 14 amino acids. The V gene's germline CDR1 is LGHDT and CDR2 YNNKEL (reference sequence). V was trimmed by 3 bases and J by 12 bases, leaving 18 bases between them. CDR3 sequence: CASSQSPSGTPQFF. As DNA, the CDR3 is TGTGCCAGCAGCCAGTCCCCCTCCGGGACGCCGCAGTTCTTC.

The genes are TRBV20-1 and TRBJ2-5, with 9 bases identical to TRBD1. CDR3 size: 15 residues. Germline V lookup: CDR1 DFQATT, CDR2 SNEGSKA (reference sequence). With 1 base clipped from V and 2 bases from J, the junction kept 5 bases outside the gene matches. The CDR3 reads CSARVRDRAQETQYF. The CDR3 DNA reads as TGCAGTGCTAGAGTTCGGGACAGGGCGCAAGAGACCCAGTACTTC.

The chain has TRBV13 and TRBJ2-2; 14 bases line up with TRBD2. The CDR3 contains 16 residues. V gave up 4 bases and J gave up 5 bases; unmatched junction bases: 3. Germline CDR1 reads PRHDT; CDR2 reads FYEKMQ (reference sequence). Written as DNA, the CDR3 is TGTGCCAGCAGCTATGGGACTAGCGGGAGTACCGGGGAGCTGTTTTTT. Translated: CASSYGTSGSTGELFF.

This clonotype was seen repeatedly, ten times or more. CDR3 nucleotide sequence: TGTGCCAGCAGTCCTGGGGGGGGCCATCAGCCCCAGCATTTT. Protein: CASSPGGGHQPQHF. The chain recombines TRBV6-2 or TRBV6-3 with TRBJ1-5; tentative D call: TRBD1 (6 bases). This CDR3 spans 14 amino acids. V was clipped by 5 bases and J by 5 bases, with 13 bases between them. Germline V gene sequence: CDR1 MNHEY, CDR2 SVGEGT.

A few counts support this clonotype. The chain employs TRBV19 and TRBJ1-4; D ambiguous. CDR3 length: 13 residues. Germline CDR1 LNHDA, CDR2 SQIVND (reference sequence). The V gene lost 5 bases and the J gene lost 8 bases, with 12 bases spanning the gap. The DNA of the CDR3 is TGTGCCAGTAGTGAGGACCTGGCGGAAAAACTGTTTTTT. Protein: CASSEDLAEKLFF.